This passage covers 7 T cell receptor beta chains from one sample sequenced in a study of blood T cell repertoires in COVID-19. TCRdb's table, derived via immunoSEQ multiplex PCR, lists solely in-frame clones and lacks some. This table holds approximately 190,000 clones, about 83% found once. Sequencing was done on a sample of peripheral blood. These receptors were taken from a woman aged 70-85 years with active or convalescent COVID-19.

The rearrangement links TRBV7-9 to TRBJ1-3; D is uncertain. V shed 5 bases and J shed 5 bases, with 16 bases lying between them. The CDR3 is 15 residues long. The V gene's germline CDR1 is SEHNR and CDR2 FQNEAQ (reference sequence). The CDR3 loop is CASSQDGEGRNTIYF. For the CDR3, the DNA is TGTGCCAGCAGCCAAGACGGGGAAGGCAGAAACACCATATATTTT.

The J gene is TRBJ2-5, the V gene TRBV15, with D uncertain. CDR1 and CDR2 from the germline V gene are LNHNV and YYDKDF (reference sequence). The V end was cut by 0 bases, the J end by 2 bases, with 7 bases between. The CDR3 totals 14 residues. CDR3 bases: TGTGCCACCAGCAGAGATCTCAGACAAGAGACCCAGTACTTC. It translates to CATSRDLRQETQYF.

The J gene is TRBJ2-2, the V gene TRBV27; 8 nucleotides align to TRBD1. V lost 6 bases, J lost 7 bases, and 13 bases stayed unmatched. This CDR3 has 16 residues. Germline V gene sequence: CDR1 MNHEY, CDR2 SMNVEV (reference sequence). The CDR3 nucleotides read TGTGCCAGCAGGAAACCGGGGACAGGTTTGGGCGGGGAGCTGTTTTTT. As protein: CASRKPGTGLGGELFF.

The V gene is TRBV19, the J gene TRBJ2-2; 14 bases match TRBD2. The CDR3 has 17 amino acids. Germline V gene sequence: CDR1 LNHDA, CDR2 SQIVND (reference sequence). J gave up 7 bases and V 2 bases, and 6 bases lay outside the gene matches. The CDR3 DNA reads as TGTGCCAGTAGTATATTGGGGACTAGCGGGAGTATCGGGGAGCTGTTTTTT. It is translated as CASSILGTSGSIGELFF. Variable domain in full (rest from reference TRBV19 and TRBJ2-2): DGGITQSPKYLFRKEGQNVTLSCEQNLNHDAMYWYRQDPGQGLRLIYYSQIVNDFQKGDIAEGYSVSREKKESFPLTVTSAQKNPTAFYLCASSILGTSGSIGELFFGEGSRLTVL.

This clone was detected only a few times. Here the CDR3 reads CASRGLAGDNEQFF. CDR3 nucleotide sequence: TGTGCCAGCAGGGGGCTAGCGGGAGACAATGAGCAGTTCTTC. The chain employs TRBV7-8 and TRBJ2-1, with TRBD2 matching 10 bases. Germline lookup yields CDR1 SGHVS and CDR2 FQNEAQ. The J segment lost 5 bases and the V segment lost 6 bases, leaving 4 bases of the junction unmatched. The CDR3 is 14 amino acids.

In its sample, this clone was seen once. V gene TRBV7-9 combines with J gene TRBJ2-2; tentatively, D is TRBD1 (6 bases). Per germline, CDR1 SEHNR and CDR2 FQNEAQ (reference sequence). The CDR3 sequence is 13 residues long. Trimming shortened V by 4 bases and J by 6 bases, and 9 bases separated the two germline ends. CDR3 protein: CASSSGDPGELFF. DNA of the CDR3: TGTGCCAGCAGCTCAGGGGACCCCGGGGAGCTGTTTTTT.

The V call is TRBV28, the J call TRBJ1-1, with D possibly being TRBD1 (5 bases). The V gene's germline CDR1 is MDHEN and CDR2 SYDVKM. CDR3 size: 13 residues. V was trimmed by 3 bases and J by 4 bases, leaving 9 bases between them. For the CDR3, the DNA is TGTGCCAGCAGTTTTCAGGGAGGCACTGAAGCTTTCTTT. Encoded protein: CASSFQGGTEAFF.